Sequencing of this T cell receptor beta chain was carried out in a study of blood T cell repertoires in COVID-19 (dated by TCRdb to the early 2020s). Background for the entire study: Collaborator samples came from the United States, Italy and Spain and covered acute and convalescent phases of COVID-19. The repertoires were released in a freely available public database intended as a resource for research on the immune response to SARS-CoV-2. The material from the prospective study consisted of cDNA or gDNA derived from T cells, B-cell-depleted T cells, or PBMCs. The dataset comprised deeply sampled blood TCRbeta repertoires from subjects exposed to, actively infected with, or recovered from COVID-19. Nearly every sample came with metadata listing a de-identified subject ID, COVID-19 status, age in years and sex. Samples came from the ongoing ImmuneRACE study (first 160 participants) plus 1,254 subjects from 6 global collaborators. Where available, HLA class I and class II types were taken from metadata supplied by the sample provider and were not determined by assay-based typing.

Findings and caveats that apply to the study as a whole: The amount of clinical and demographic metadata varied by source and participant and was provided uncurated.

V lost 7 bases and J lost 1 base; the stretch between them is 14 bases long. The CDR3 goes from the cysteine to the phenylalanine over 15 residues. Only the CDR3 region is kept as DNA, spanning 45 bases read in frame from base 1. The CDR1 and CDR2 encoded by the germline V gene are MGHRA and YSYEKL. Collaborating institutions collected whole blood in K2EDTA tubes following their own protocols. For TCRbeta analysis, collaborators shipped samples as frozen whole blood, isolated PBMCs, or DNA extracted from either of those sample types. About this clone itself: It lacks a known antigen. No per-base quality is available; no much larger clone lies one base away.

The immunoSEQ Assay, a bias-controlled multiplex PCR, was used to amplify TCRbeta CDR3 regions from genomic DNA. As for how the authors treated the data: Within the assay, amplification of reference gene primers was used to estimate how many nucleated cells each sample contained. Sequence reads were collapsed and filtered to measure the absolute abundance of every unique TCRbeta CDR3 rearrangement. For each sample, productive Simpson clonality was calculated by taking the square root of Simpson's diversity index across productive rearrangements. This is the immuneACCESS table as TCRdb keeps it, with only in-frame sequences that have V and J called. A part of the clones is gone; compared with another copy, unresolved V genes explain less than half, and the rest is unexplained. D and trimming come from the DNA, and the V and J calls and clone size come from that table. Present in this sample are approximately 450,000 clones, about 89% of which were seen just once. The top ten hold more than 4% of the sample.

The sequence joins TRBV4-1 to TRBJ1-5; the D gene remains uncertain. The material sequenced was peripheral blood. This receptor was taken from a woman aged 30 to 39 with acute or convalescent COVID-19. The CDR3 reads CASKSEGHSNQPQHF. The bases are TGCGCCAGCAAAAGCGAGGGCCACAGCAATCAGCCCCAGCATTTT.